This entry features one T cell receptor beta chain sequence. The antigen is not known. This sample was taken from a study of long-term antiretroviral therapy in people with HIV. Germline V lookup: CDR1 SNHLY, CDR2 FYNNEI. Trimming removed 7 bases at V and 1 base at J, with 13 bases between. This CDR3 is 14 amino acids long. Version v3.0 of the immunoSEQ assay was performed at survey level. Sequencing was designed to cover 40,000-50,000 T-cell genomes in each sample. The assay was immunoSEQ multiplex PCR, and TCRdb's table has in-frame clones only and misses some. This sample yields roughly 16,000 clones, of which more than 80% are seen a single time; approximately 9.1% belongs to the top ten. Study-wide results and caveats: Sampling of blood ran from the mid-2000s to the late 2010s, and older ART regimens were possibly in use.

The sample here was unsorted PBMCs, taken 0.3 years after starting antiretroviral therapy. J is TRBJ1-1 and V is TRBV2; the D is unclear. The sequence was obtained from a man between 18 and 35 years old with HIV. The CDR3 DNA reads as TGTGCCAGCACCGTTGGCCAGGCGAACACTGAAGCTTTCTTT. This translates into CASTVGQANTEAFF.